These 13 T cell receptor beta chains were all obtained from the same sample, sequenced in a study of cytomegalovirus exposure and HLA in healthy donors. Both 60 Vbeta primers and 13 Jbeta primers went into the PCR. Sequencing was performed with immunoSEQ multiplex PCR; in TCRdb, only in-frame clones are kept and a portion is missing. Of approximately 130,000 clones listed, roughly 82% are singletons. Sequences were obtained from PBMCs. The origin of the receptors is a middle-aged woman in good health and CMV-seropositive.

This rearrangement joins TRBV19 to TRBJ1-5; possible D gene TRBD1, 5 bases. CDR1 and CDR2 from the germline V gene are LNHDA and SQIVND (reference sequence). Trimming took off 3 bases at V and 6 bases at J, with 9 bases between the two ends. CDR3 length: 13 amino acids. The DNA of the CDR3 is TGTGCCAGTAGTATCGCAGGGATTCAGCCCCAGCATTTT. This translates into CASSIAGIQPQHF.

The CDR3 DNA is TGTGCCAGCAGCTTAGAACAGTTTTATAATTCACCCCTCCACTTT. As protein: CASSLEQFYNSPLHF. The rearrangement links TRBV7-2 to TRBJ1-6; D call uncertain. The V gene's germline CDR1 is SGHTA and CDR2 FQGNSA. The CDR3 consists of 15 residues. V lost 1 base and J lost 4, with 8 bases in between. Filled out from reference TRBV7-2 and TRBJ1-6, the complete variable domain reads GAGVSQSPSNKVTEKGKDVELRCDPISGHTALYWYRQSLGQGLEFLIYFQGNSAPDKSGLPSDRFSAERTGGSVSTLTIQRTQQEDSAVYLCASSLEQFYNSPLHFGNGTRLTVT.

The chain employs TRBV7-9 and TRBJ2-7, with 12 nucleotides matching TRBD2. The CDR3 runs to 16 residues. Per germline, CDR1 SEHNR and CDR2 FQNEAQ (reference sequence). With 4 bases clipped from V and 3 bases from J, the junction kept 7 bases outside the gene matches. This chain's CDR3 is CASSSRLAGVHYEQYF. CDR3 coding DNA: TGTGCCAGCAGCTCCCGACTAGCGGGAGTCCACTACGAGCAGTACTTC.

The rearrangement uses TRBV2 and TRBJ1-6, with a tentative D call TRBD1 (6 bases). The V gene lost 7 bases and the J gene lost 6 bases, with 10 bases spanning the gap. The CDR3 extends over 13 amino acids. Per the germline V gene, CDR1 is SNHLY and CDR2 is FYNNEI. In nucleotides, the CDR3 is TGTGCCAGCACCGTACAGGGTAATTCACCCCTCCACTTT. It codes for CASTVQGNSPLHF.

The rearrangement links TRBV4-2 to TRBJ1-1, with D possibly TRBD1 on 6 matching bases. Germline loops: CDR1 LGHNA, CDR2 YNFKEQ. Trimming cost V 3 bases and J 1 base, with 6 bases left between them. The CDR3 consists of 13 residues. The DNA of the CDR3 is TGTGCCAGCAGCCAGACAGGGAACACTGAAGCTTTCTTT. Protein product: CASSQTGNTEAFF.

The rearrangement links TRBV6-5 to TRBJ1-1; 10 nucleotides agree with TRBD1. The CDR3 runs to 16 residues. Trimming took 2 bases from V and 4 from J; bases not matched to a gene: 7. Per germline, CDR1 MNHEY and CDR2 SVGAGI. CDR3 residues: CASSYRTTGGGTEAFF. The CDR3, as DNA: TGTGCCAGCAGTTACCGGACGACAGGGGGCGGCACTGAAGCTTTCTTT.

The chain carries TRBV4-1 and TRBJ2-5, with 8 bases that match TRBD1. Germline CDR1 and CDR2: MGHRA and YSYEKL. The CDR3 covers 15 residues. V lost 1 base to trimming and J lost 5 bases; unmatched junction nucleotides: 6. CDR3 amino acids: CASSQGPGGGETQYF. The CDR3 region has the DNA TGCGCCAGCAGCCAAGGGCCAGGGGGCGGTGAGACCCAGTACTTC.

V and J are TRBV10-3 and TRBJ1-1; the D is unclear. The CDR3 is 15 residues long. V lost 6 bases, J lost 1 base, and 15 bases lay in between. Germline V gene sequence: CDR1 ENHRY, CDR2 SYGVKD. Written as DNA, the CDR3 is TGTGCCATCAGCCCCCGCGAAGGCGGGAACACTGAAGCTTTCTTT. This encodes CAISPREGGNTEAFF.

The CDR3 DNA is TGCAGTTTAGCGGGGGGGCGGTACAATGAGCAGTTCTTC. It is translated as CSLAGGRYNEQFF. The rearrangement uses TRBV29-1 and TRBJ2-1, with 11 bases lining up with TRBD2. The CDR3 contains 13 residues. The germline V gene encodes CDR1 SQVTM and CDR2 ANQGSEA.

The rearrangement uses TRBV6-1 and TRBJ2-6; 7 bases line up with TRBD2. The J segment lost 2 bases and the V segment lost 3 bases, leaving 7 bases of the junction unmatched. There are 17 residues in the CDR3. Germline loops: CDR1 MNHNS, CDR2 SASEGT. CDR3 bases: TGTGCCAGCAGTGAGGTTGGGGGGGAGACTGGGGCCAACGTCCTGACTTTC. This translates into CASSEVGGETGANVLTF.

The genes are TRBV5-1 and TRBJ2-2, with TRBD2 matching 8 bases. The CDR3 is 15 amino acids. Germline V lookup: CDR1 SGHRS, CDR2 YFSETQ. Trimming removed 2 bases from V and 6 bases from J; junction bases left unmatched: 6. The CDR3: CASSFGLASPGELFF. In DNA, the CDR3 is TGCGCCAGCAGCTTCGGACTAGCTAGTCCCGGGGAGCTGTTTTTT.

The CDR3 DNA reads as TGTGCCAGCAGTCCGGGACATCGGGGGCAGTACTTC. This translates into CASSPGHRGQYF. J is TRBJ2-7 and V is TRBV28; D is perhaps TRBD1 (6 bases). The V and J ends lost 5 bases and 9 bases respectively, with 14 bases between them. This CDR3 contains 12 residues. Germline-derived CDR1 and CDR2 are MDHEN and SYDVKM. The whole variable domain, filled in from reference TRBV28 and TRBJ2-7, reads DVKVTQSSRYLVKRTGEKVFLECVQDMDHENMFWYRQDPGLGLRLIYFSYDVKMKEKGDIPEGYSVSREKKERFSLILESASTNQTSMYLCASSPGHRGQYFGPGTRLTVT.

This sequence joins TRBV5-1 and TRBJ1-1; no clear D. Germline lookup yields CDR1 SGHRS and CDR2 YFSETQ. V was pared by 2 bases and J by 6 bases, with 14 bases between. The CDR3 sequence is 14 residues long. The CDR3 spells CASSLGGAQSEAFF. The CDR3 DNA follows: TGCGCCAGCAGCTTAGGCGGAGCCCAGTCTGAAGCTTTCTTT.